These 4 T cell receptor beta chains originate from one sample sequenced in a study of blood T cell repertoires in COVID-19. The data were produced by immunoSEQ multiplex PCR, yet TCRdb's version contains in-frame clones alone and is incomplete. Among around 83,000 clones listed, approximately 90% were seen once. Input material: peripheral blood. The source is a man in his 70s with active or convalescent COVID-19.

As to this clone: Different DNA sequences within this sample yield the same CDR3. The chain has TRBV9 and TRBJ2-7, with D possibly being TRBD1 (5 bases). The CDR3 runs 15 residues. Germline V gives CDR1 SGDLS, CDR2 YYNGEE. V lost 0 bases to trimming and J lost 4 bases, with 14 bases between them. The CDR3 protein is CASSVAPGRTYEQYF. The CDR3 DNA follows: TGTGCCAGCAGCGTAGCCCCAGGCAGGACATACGAGCAGTACTTC.

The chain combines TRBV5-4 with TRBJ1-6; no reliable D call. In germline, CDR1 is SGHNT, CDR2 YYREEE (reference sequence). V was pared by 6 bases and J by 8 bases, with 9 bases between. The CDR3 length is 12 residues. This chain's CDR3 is CASNSADSPLHF. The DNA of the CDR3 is TGTGCCAGCAACTCCGCTGATTCACCCCTCCACTTT.

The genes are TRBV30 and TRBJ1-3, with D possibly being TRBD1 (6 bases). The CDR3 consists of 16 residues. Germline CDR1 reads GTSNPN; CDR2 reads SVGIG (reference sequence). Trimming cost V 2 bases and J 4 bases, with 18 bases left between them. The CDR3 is CAWSRGSSIAGNTIYF. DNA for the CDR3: TGTGCCTGGAGTAGGGGGTCCTCAATAGCCGGAAACACCATATATTTT.

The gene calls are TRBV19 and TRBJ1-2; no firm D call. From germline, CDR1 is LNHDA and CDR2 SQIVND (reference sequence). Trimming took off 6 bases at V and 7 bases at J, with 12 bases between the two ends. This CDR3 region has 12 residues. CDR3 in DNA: TGTGCCAGTAGGACGGGTTTCGGTGGCTACACCTTC. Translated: CASRTGFGGYTF.